These 30 T cell receptor beta chains were sequenced from one sample in a study of shared clonotypes between healthy human individuals. Repertoires were generated with immunoSEQ multiplex PCR, while TCRdb's copy carries only in-frame clones and drops some. The table shows a few million clones, with around 95% occurring only once. Positive CCR7 selection of CD45RO-negative cells yielded the naive CD8 cells, and terminally differentiated effector memory CD45RA+ cells were excluded. Sequenced sample: naive CD8+ T cells from PBMCs. The receptors derive from a man aged 18 to 29 in good health. Some clones in this sample may be carry-over from other donors' samples.

A word on this clone: The same CDR3 arises from other DNA sequences in this sample as well. The gene calls are TRBV28 and TRBJ2-7; 10 bases line up with TRBD2. The CDR3 is 14 amino acids. Germline assignment: CDR1 MDHEN and CDR2 SYDVKM. J lost 4 bases, V lost 4 bases, and 4 bases had no gene match. Here the CDR3 DNA reads TGTGCCAGCAGTTGGACTAGCGGAAGGTACGAGCAGTACTTC. Translated: CASSWTSGRYEQYF.

The CDR3 here is CASSVKGSYNEQFF. The CDR3 DNA reads as TGTGCCAGCAGCGTCAAAGGGTCCTACAATGAGCAGTTCTTC. J is TRBJ2-1 and V is TRBV9, with D hard to call. CDR1 is SGDLS, CDR2 YYNGEE, per germline. CDR3 length: 14 amino acids. V shed 2 bases and J shed 1 base, with 7 bases lying between them.

Notes on this clone: This same CDR3 is encoded by further DNA sequences in the sample. The chain recombines TRBV7-9 with TRBJ2-7; 8 positions match TRBD1. V lost 5 bases and J lost 1; bases outside the gene matches: 10. The CDR3 sequence is 16 residues long. Germline CDR1 SEHNR, CDR2 FQNEAQ (reference sequence). CDR3 sequence reads: CASSPPPGGRSYEQYF. The CDR3 DNA reads TGTGCCAGCAGCCCACCACCAGGGGGCAGGTCCTACGAGCAGTACTTC.

The gene calls are TRBV6-4 and TRBJ1-6, with 7 bases that match TRBD1. The V gene end was trimmed by 9 bases and the J gene end by 10 bases; junction bases not matched to a gene: 6. Germline V lookup: CDR1 MRHNA, CDR2 SNTAGT. The CDR3 is 12 residues long. This CDR3 reads CARRDSGSPLHF. Written as DNA, the CDR3 is TGTGCCAGGCGGGACAGTGGATCACCCCTCCACTTT.

J is TRBJ2-2 and V is TRBV4-1, with D possibly TRBD1 on 6 matching bases. V gave up 2 bases and J gave up 0 bases, with 10 bases separating them. From germline, CDR1 is MGHRA and CDR2 YSYEKL. The CDR3 runs 16 residues. This CDR3 is CASSQRQVTNTGELFF. In DNA, the CDR3 is TGCGCCAGCAGCCAAAGACAGGTTACGAACACCGGGGAGCTGTTTTTT.

The chain joins TRBV10-3 to TRBJ1-5; 8 bases map to TRBD1. V lost 3 bases, J lost 7 bases, and 5 bases stayed unmatched. The CDR3 totals 14 residues. Germline V CDR1 and CDR2: ENHRY, SYGVKD. The CDR3 loop is CAISDRGLGQPQHF. DNA of the CDR3: TGTGCCATCAGTGACAGGGGGCTTGGACAGCCCCAGCATTTT.

This chain links TRBV4-1 with TRBJ2-7; 7 bases are a match to TRBD2. Looked up from germline, CDR1 is MGHRA and CDR2 is YSYEKL. Trimming cost V 3 bases and J 0 bases; bases outside gene matches: 8. The CDR3 extends over 16 amino acids. The CDR3 spells CASSQGGISSSYEQYF. CDR3 coding DNA: TGCGCCAGCAGCCAGGGAGGGATAAGCAGCTCCTACGAGCAGTACTTC.

The CDR3 is CASSVGNSAEQYF. The CDR3 DNA is TGTGCCAGCAGCGTGGGGAACAGTGCCGAGCAGTACTTC. The chain combines TRBV9 with TRBJ2-7; D is unresolved. Per germline, CDR1 SGDLS and CDR2 YYNGEE. This CDR3 has 13 residues. V lost 2 bases to trimming and J lost 6 bases, with 12 bases between them. The variable domain in full, with the rest retrieved from reference TRBV9 and TRBJ2-7, is DSGVTQTPKHLITATGQRVTLRCSPRSGDLSVYWYQQSLDQGLQFLIQYYNGEERAKGNILERFSAQQFPDLHSELNLSSLELGDSALYFCASSVGNSAEQYFGPGTRLTVT.

The rearrangement links TRBV5-6 to TRBJ1-2; maybe TRBD1 (6 bases). This CDR3 spans 13 amino acids. CDR1 is SGHDT and CDR2 is YYEEEE in the germline V gene. V was shortened by 2 bases and J by 8 bases, with 13 bases between the two germline ends. As DNA, the CDR3 is TGTGCCAGCAGCTTAATGGGGGCGGCAGGCTACACCTTC. It yields the protein CASSLMGAAGYTF.

The V gene is TRBV5-1, the J gene TRBJ2-7; D may be TRBD2 (6 bases). With 4 bases removed from V and 2 bases from J, the gap between germline ends came to 19 bases. The CDR3 is 16 residues long. The V gene's germline CDR1 is SGHRS and CDR2 YFSETQ. CDR3 residues: CASSPSLERVAYEQYF. The CDR3 DNA reads as TGCGCCAGCAGCCCTTCGTTGGAGCGGGTCGCCTACGAGCAGTACTTC.

The chain uses TRBV27 and TRBJ2-1; TRBD2 agrees at 9 bases. With 5 bases clipped from V and 10 bases from J, the junction kept 15 bases outside the gene matches. The CDR3 runs to 16 residues. Germline assignment: CDR1 MNHEY and CDR2 SMNVEV (reference sequence). DNA for the CDR3: TGTGCCAGCAGTGTATTTAGCGGGAGCGGAGCTGGGGAGCAGTTCTTC. Translation: CASSVFSGSGAGEQFF.

The CDR3 DNA reads TGTGCCAGCAGTCCGAATGGACCGGGACAGGCCACAGATACGCAGTATTTT. Its protein product is CASSPNGPGQATDTQYF. The chain uses TRBV27 and TRBJ2-3; the match to TRBD1 covers 8 bases. The germline V gene has CDR1 MNHEY and CDR2 SMNVEV (reference sequence). V shed 5 bases, J shed 2 bases, and the junction held 12 bases outside the gene matches. The CDR3 has 17 residues.

As DNA, the CDR3 is TGTGCCAGCAGCTTGGGTCCGGGACAGGGAACCTACGAGCAGTACTTC. Its protein product is CASSLGPGQGTYEQYF. The chain has TRBV7-2 and TRBJ2-7, with 9 bases fitting TRBD1. Germline V lookup: CDR1 SGHTA, CDR2 FQGNSA. This CDR3 is built from 16 residues. J gave up 2 bases and V 3 bases, and 8 bases lay outside the gene matches.

The chain has TRBV7-2 and TRBJ2-2; D might be TRBD1 or TRBD2, each matching 5 bases. Germline CDR1 SGHTA, CDR2 FQGNSA. V lost 5 bases to trimming and J lost 5 bases, with 21 bases between them. The CDR3 runs 17 residues. CDR3 region: CASSTEGPSGGTGELFF. CDR3 nucleotides: TGTGCCAGCAGCACAGAGGGGCCATCGGGCGGAACCGGGGAGCTGTTTTTT.

The chain carries TRBV6-6 and TRBJ2-2, with 7 bases that match TRBD2. The V segment lost 6 bases and the J segment 5 bases; nucleotides outside the gene matches: 12. The germline CDR1 and CDR2 sequences are MNHNY and SVGAGI (reference sequence). This CDR3 has 16 residues. CDR3 in amino acids: CASSPLSSGKTGELFF. The CDR3 coding sequence is TGTGCCAGCAGCCCCCTCTCCAGCGGGAAAACCGGGGAGCTGTTTTTT.

The chain uses TRBV7-9 and TRBJ2-5; 7 bases match TRBD1. V was pared by 3 bases and J by 1 base, with 5 bases of the junction left unmatched. From germline, CDR1 is SEHNR and CDR2 FQNEAQ (reference sequence). This CDR3 comprises 15 residues. The CDR3, as DNA: TGTGCCAGCAGCTTGGGACAGCCCCGCCAAGAGACCCAGTACTTC. Translating gives CASSLGQPRQETQYF.

The rearrangement links TRBV5-4 to TRBJ2-2; 8 positions match TRBD1. The CDR3 is made up of 16 amino acids. Germline values: CDR1 SGHNT, CDR2 YYREEE (reference sequence). Trimming removed 4 bases from V and 1 base from J; junction bases left unmatched: 6. CDR3 bases: TGTGCCAGCAGCCTGACCGGGACAGGGAACACCGGGGAGCTGTTTTTT. Amino acids: CASSLTGTGNTGELFF.

The rearrangement joins TRBV28 to TRBJ1-1; D not certain. In germline, CDR1 is MDHEN, CDR2 SYDVKM. CDR3 length: 16 amino acids. V was clipped by 2 bases and J by 0 bases, with 13 bases between them. The CDR3 DNA reads as TGTGCCAGCAGTTTAATGATCGCGGCGTTGAACACTGAAGCTTTCTTT. As protein: CASSLMIAALNTEAFF.

The chain is built from TRBV11-2 and TRBJ1-1, with TRBD1 matching 7 bases. In germline, CDR1 is SGHAT, CDR2 FQNNGV. This CDR3 contains 13 residues. Unmatched junction bases numbered 7, after V lost 5 bases and J lost 7 bases. The chain's CDR3 is CASSIGTAYEAFF. CDR3 in DNA: TGTGCCAGCAGCATCGGGACAGCCTATGAAGCTTTCTTT.

The V and J genes are TRBV9 and TRBJ2-7; 10 bases are shared with TRBD1. Trimming took 3 bases from V and 5 from J; bases not matched to a gene: 8. Germline V gives CDR1 SGDLS, CDR2 YYNGEE. The CDR3 contains 15 residues. The CDR3 DNA is TGTGCCAGCAGCGCAGACAGGGGGCTTGGGGACGAGCAGTACTTC. This sequence encodes CASSADRGLGDEQYF.

This clone was observed a few times. CDR3 sequence: CSVPQGLNTEAFF. The CDR3 region has the DNA TGCAGCGTCCCACAGGGACTGAACACTGAAGCTTTCTTT. The J gene is TRBJ1-1, the V gene TRBV29-1, with a weak D call TRBD1 (6 bases). Germline V CDR1 and CDR2: SQVTM, ANQGSEA. This CDR3 is built from 13 residues. Trimming pared 6 bases from V and 0 bases from J, leaving 11 bases between. The full variable domain, rest sourced from reference TRBV29-1 and TRBJ1-1, is SAVISQKPSRDICQRGTSLTIQCQVDSQVTMMFWYRQQPGQSLTLIATANQGSEATYESGFVIDKFPISRPNLTFSTLTVSNMSPEDSSIYLCSVPQGLNTEAFFGQGTRLTVV.

The chain uses TRBV25-1 and TRBJ1-1; D is undetermined. The germline V gene has CDR1 MGHDK and CDR2 SYGVNS. V was shortened by 2 bases and J by 6 bases, with 13 bases between the two germline ends. The CDR3 is 14 residues long. CDR3 bases: TGTGCCAGCAGTGAACCCTTTCTAGGCGCTGAAGCTTTCTTT. The encoded protein is CASSEPFLGAEAFF.

This CDR3 is CASSLGLLAGVETQYF. CDR3 nucleotides: TGTGCCAGCAGCTTGGGGCTACTAGCGGGAGTTGAGACCCAGTACTTC. The chain combines TRBV7-9 with TRBJ2-5; 11 bases match TRBD2. V lost 3 bases to trimming and J lost 5 bases; unmatched junction nucleotides: 8. Per germline, CDR1 SEHNR and CDR2 FQNEAQ (reference sequence). The CDR3 has 16 amino acids.

V gene TRBV28 combines with J gene TRBJ2-5; D is unresolved. Deletions cut 5 bases from V and 3 bases from J, with 7 bases between. The CDR3 covers 12 residues. Germline CDR1 is MDHEN and CDR2 is SYDVKM. The CDR3 nucleotides are TGTGCCAGCAGTCGGGCAGAAGAGACCCAGTACTTC. Amino acids: CASSRAEETQYF.

About this clone itself: The identical CDR3 is also encoded by other nucleotide sequences in the sample. The V gene is TRBV4-1, the J gene TRBJ1-2; 10 bases are a match to TRBD1. The germline V gene has CDR1 MGHRA and CDR2 YSYEKL. This CDR3 comprises 15 residues. V lost 3 bases to trimming and J lost 2 bases; unmatched junction nucleotides: 3. The CDR3 spells CASSQWDRGNYGYTF. The CDR3 nucleotides read TGCGCCAGCAGCCAGTGGGACAGGGGAAACTATGGCTACACCTTC.

V usage is TRBV7-6 and J usage is TRBJ2-1; the D gene is possibly TRBD1 (6 bases). Trimming left V 5 bases short and J 3 bases short, with 14 bases between. CDR1 and CDR2 (germline): SGHVS, FNYEAQ. CDR3 length: 15 residues. CDR3 amino acids: CASSHRDTHYNEQFF. In DNA, the CDR3 is TGTGCCAGCAGCCACCGGGACACCCACTACAATGAGCAGTTCTTC.

The chain recombines TRBV15 with TRBJ2-2; TRBD2 is a possible D gene (5 bases). The CDR3 loop spans 18 amino acids. The V gene's germline CDR1 is LNHNV and CDR2 YYDKDF (reference sequence). V was cut by 3 bases and J by 0 bases, with 17 bases left in between. DNA for the CDR3: TGTGCCACCAGCAGTACTAAGGCCGGGGTTTCGAACACCGGGGAGCTGTTTTTT. It translates to CATSSTKAGVSNTGELFF. The full variable domain, in which reference TRBV15 and TRBJ2-2 provide the parts outside the CDR3, is DAMVIQNPRYQVTQFGKPVTLSCSQTLNHNVMYWYQQKSSQAPKLLFHYYDKDFNNEADTPDNFQSRRPNTSFCFLDIRSPGLGDTAMYLCATSSTKAGVSNTGELFFGEGSRLTVL.

This clone was counted once. J is TRBJ2-7 and V is TRBV7-9; D possibly corresponds to TRBD2 (5 bases). CDR3 length: 16 residues. Deletions cut 0 bases from V and 2 bases from J, with 14 bases between. CDR1 and CDR2 (germline): SEHNR, FQNEAQ (reference sequence). The CDR3 spells CASSLALGRRAYEQYF. The CDR3 DNA reads as TGTGCCAGCAGCTTAGCCCTAGGGAGACGAGCCTACGAGCAGTACTTC.

This chain connects TRBV18 to TRBJ2-7; D ambiguous. V was shortened by 0 bases and J by 6 bases, with 15 bases between the two germline ends. The CDR3 length is 15 residues. CDR1 is KGHSH and CDR2 is LQKENI in the germline V gene. The CDR3 here is CASSPPSQWPGEQYF. CDR3 sequence (DNA): TGTGCCAGCTCACCACCGTCCCAATGGCCGGGCGAGCAGTACTTC.

The chain links TRBV28 to TRBJ2-1; 7 bases fit TRBD2. This CDR3 is 15 amino acids long. With V trimmed by 4 bases and J by 5 bases, 8 bases remained unmatched. Germline assignment: CDR1 MDHEN and CDR2 SYDVKM. CDR3 amino acids: CASSYPSGPHNEQFF. In DNA, the CDR3 is TGTGCCAGCAGTTACCCTAGCGGACCCCACAATGAGCAGTTCTTC. The variable domain in full, with the rest retrieved from reference TRBV28 and TRBJ2-1, is DVKVTQSSRYLVKRTGEKVFLECVQDMDHENMFWYRQDPGLGLRLIYFSYDVKMKEKGDIPEGYSVSREKKERFSLILESASTNQTSMYLCASSYPSGPHNEQFFGPGTRLTVL.